Listed below are T cell receptor beta chains from one sample, sequenced in a study of T-cell reconstitution after alpha-beta-depleted transplantation in children. TCRdb re-analysed the PCR reads in MiXCR, keeping a single row per CDR3 protein. There are 600,000 to 700,000 distinct CDR3 sequences in the sample; 10% to 15% occur only once, and 0.79% lies in the top ten. The sample was PBMCs, taken before TCRalphabeta/CD19-depleted stem cell transplant. The receptors derive from a girl aged 2-10 years with congenital amegakaryocytic thrombocytopenia, due to receive a stem cell transplant. Each CDR3 is given with its conserved first and last residue. A D gene is named only where the DNA matches it firmly. Only part of the rows carry a size: once, few, many, or a class if the clone is expanded.

abundance	d_gene	len	v_gene	j_gene	CDR3nt	CDR3aa
few	TRBD2	15	TRBV19	TRBJ2-7	TGTGCCAGTAGAGGAGGTCTAGCGGACGTCTACGAGCAGTACTTC	CASRGGLADVYEQYF
.	.	15	TRBV20-1	TRBJ2-5	TGCAGTGCTAGAGAGACCTTTGGACTGGAAGAGACCCAGTACTTC	CSARETFGLEETQYF
many	.	14	TRBV20-1	TRBJ1-5	TGCAGTGCTAGGGGGGCTTATAGCAATCAGCCCCAGCATTTT	CSARGAYSNQPQHF
many	.	16	TRBV5-1	TRBJ2-7	TGCGCCAGCAGCTTGGATCCACTAGCCCAAGGGGTCGAGCAGTACTTC	CASSLDPLAQGVEQYF
many	.	14	TRBV21-1	TRBJ1-2	TGTGCCAGCAGACCGGAAAGGGAGGACTATGGCTACACCTTC	CASRPEREDYGYTF
many	.	16	TRBV11-2	TRBJ2-7	TGTGCCAGCAGCTTAGCGGGCCCCACTTGGACCTACGAGCAGTACTTC	CASSLAGPTWTYEQYF
many	.	12	TRBV19	TRBJ1-2	TGTGCCAGTAGTATCCGGACAGCTGGCTACACCTTC	CASSIRTAGYTF
many	.	12	TRBV12-3/TRBV12-4	TRBJ2-1	TGTGCCAGCAGTTTCCGAAACAATGAGCAGTTCTTC	CASSFRNNEQFF
many	.	13	TRBV20-1	TRBJ1-5	TGCAGTGCTAGATGGCAGGGCGGTCAGCCCCAGCATTTT	CSARWQGGQPQHF
few	.	15	TRBV15	TRBJ1-1	TGTGCCACCAGCAGAGCTCCGACACTTGACACTGAAGCTTTCTTT	CATSRAPTLDTEAFF
many	.	18	TRBV12-3/TRBV12-4	TRBJ1-3	TGTGCCAGCAGTTTATTGGCGCGGTACAGAAGCTCTGGAAACACCATATATTTT	CASSLLARYRSSGNTIYF
.	TRBD2	14	TRBV7-8	TRBJ2-7	TGTGCCAGCAGCTTAGTTCCTAGCGGCTACGAGCAGTACTTC	CASSLVPSGYEQYF
.	TRBD2	16	TRBV20-1	TRBJ2-5	TGCAGTGCTAGAGTCCCAAGACTAGCGGGAGTAGAGACCCAGTACTTC	CSARVPRLAGVETQYF
many	TRBD1	15	TRBV5-1	TRBJ1-2	TGCGCCAGCAGCTTGTATCGGACAGGGGCTAACGGCTACACCTTC	CASSLYRTGANGYTF
many	.	13	TRBV27	TRBJ2-3	TGTGCCAGCAGTTCCCTAAACTCAGATACGCAGTATTTT	CASSSLNSDTQYF
few	.	15	TRBV21-1	TRBJ2-1	TGTGCCAGCAGCAAGTATAGGACAGGGTGGTATGAGCAGTTCTTC	CASSKYRTGWYEQFF
many	.	15	TRBV20-1	TRBJ2-1	TGCAGTGCTAGAGATGTGCGGCCCAGTAGGAATGAGCAGTTCTTC	CSARDVRPSRNEQFF
many	.	13	TRBV7-9	TRBJ2-4	TGTGCCAGCAGCTTAGGGGTGGCGGAGAAGCAGTACTTC	CASSLGVAEKQYF
.	.	14	TRBV18	TRBJ2-7	TGTGCCAGCTCGCCTCGACAGGGAGGGGAAGAGCAGTACTTC	CASSPRQGGEEQYF
many	TRBD1	16	TRBV5-1	TRBJ2-3	TGCGCCAGCAGCTTGGGACAGGGACAACACACAGATACGCAGTATTTT	CASSLGQGQHTDTQYF
few	TRBD1	15	TRBV10-2	TRBJ2-7	TGCGCCAGCAGTGACGGAGGGACAGGCAGTTACGAGCAGTACTTC	CASSDGGTGSYEQYF
many	.	15	TRBV7-3	TRBJ2-5	TGTGCCAGCAGTCTTTCCGGGAACCCCCAAGAGACCCAGTACTTC	CASSLSGNPQETQYF
many	.	15	TRBV7-9	TRBJ1-1	TGTGCCAGCACCATACAGGGAGGGATCGACACTGAAGCTTTCTTT	CASTIQGGIDTEAFF
few	.	12	TRBV20-1	TRBJ2-7	TGCAGTGCTAGCCCCTCGGCCGACGAGCAGTACTTC	CSASPSADEQYF
few	.	15	TRBV5-1	TRBJ1-1	TGCGCCAGCAGCTTTTGGGGCGTCTCGAACACTGAAGCTTTCTTT	CASSFWGVSNTEAFF
few	.	13	TRBV7-2	TRBJ2-3	TGTGCCAGCAGCCCCTTCACCGCAGATACGCAGTATTTT	CASSPFTADTQYF
.	TRBD1	15	TRBV7-2	TRBJ2-5	TGTGCCAGCAGCTTAGGAGAGGGGGCGCGAGAGACCCAGTACTTC	CASSLGEGARETQYF
many	TRBD1	12	TRBV6-5	TRBJ1-5	TGTGCCAGCAGTCACAGGGGTCAGCCCCAGCATTTT	CASSHRGQPQHF
.	.	14	TRBV7-2	TRBJ2-5	TGTGCCAGCAGCTTGACTAGTTGGCAAGAGACCCAGTACTTC	CASSLTSWQETQYF
many	.	14	TRBV20-1	TRBJ2-5	TGCAGTGCCCTACAGCGAGCTTCCCAAGAGACCCAGTACTTC	CSALQRASQETQYF
.	.	14	TRBV10-1	TRBJ2-7	TGCGCCAGCGGTTCTGGGGGAGCATCGTACGAGCAGTACTTC	CASGSGGASYEQYF
.	.	18	TRBV28	TRBJ1-3	TGTGCCAGCAGGGGCGCGGTATCAGGGGTGGAAACTGGAAACACCATATATTTT	CASRGAVSGVETGNTIYF